The following is a TCR beta chain sequence with its context. Its specificity is not known. CDR1 and CDR2 from the germline V gene are SGHNT and YYREEE (reference sequence). Trimming pared 0 bases from V and 2 bases from J, leaving 8 bases between. The CDR3 has 15 residues. Clones were read by immunoSEQ multiplex PCR, and TCRdb kept only the in-frame ones, dropping some. The sample includes 95,000 to 100,000 clones, about nine tenths of them seen just once. This record comes from a study of siplizumab effects on memory and regulatory T cells. Study conclusions and caveats: Alloreactive sequences from unstimulated CD4+ memory cells fell significantly with siplizumab.

This chain uses TRBV5-4 with TRBJ1-4; weak D call: TRBD1 (5 bases). What was sequenced was non-Treg CD4+ T cells sorted from blood. The sequence was obtained from a human donor in good health. CDR3 sequence reads: CASSLGGTTNEKLFF. The CDR3 DNA follows: TGTGCCAGCAGCTTGGGGGGCACTACTAATGAAAAACTGTTTTTT.